This record concerns one T cell receptor beta chain sequence. TCRdb keeps only in-frame clones here, not all; method: immunoSEQ multiplex PCR. The sample contains 150,000 to 200,000 clones, 88% of which appear only once. CDR1 is MNHEY, CDR2 SVGEGT, per germline. The CDR3 has 12 amino acids. The germline V and J ends were trimmed by 5 bases and 9 bases, with 11 bases remaining between them. The data were taken from a study of T cell responses to AZD1222 COVID-19 vaccine. Pooled samples include second doses given at about 4 or 12 weeks. The chain has TRBV6-2 or TRBV6-3 and TRBJ1-5; D remains ambiguous. The specimen comprised peripheral blood, sampled 28 days after the second AZD1222 dose. The receptor was derived from an adult who received the AZD1222 COVID-19 vaccine. This CDR3 reads CASSPPLGPQHF. The DNA of the CDR3 is TGTGCCAGCAGTCCCCCCCTAGGGCCCCAGCATTTT.